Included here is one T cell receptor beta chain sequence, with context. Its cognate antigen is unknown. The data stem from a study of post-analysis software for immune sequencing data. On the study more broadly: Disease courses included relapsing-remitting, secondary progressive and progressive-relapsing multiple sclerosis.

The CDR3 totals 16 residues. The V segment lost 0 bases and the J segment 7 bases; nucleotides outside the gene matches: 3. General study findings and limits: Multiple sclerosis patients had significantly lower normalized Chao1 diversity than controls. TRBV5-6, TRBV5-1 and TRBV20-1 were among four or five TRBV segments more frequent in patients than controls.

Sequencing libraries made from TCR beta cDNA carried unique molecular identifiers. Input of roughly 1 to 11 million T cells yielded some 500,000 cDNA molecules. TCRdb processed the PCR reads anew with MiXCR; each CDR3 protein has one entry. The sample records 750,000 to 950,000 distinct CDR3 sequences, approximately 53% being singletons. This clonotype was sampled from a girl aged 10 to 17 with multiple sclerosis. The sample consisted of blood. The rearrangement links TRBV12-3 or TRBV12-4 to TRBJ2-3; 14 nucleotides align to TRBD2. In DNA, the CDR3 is TGTGCCAGCAGTTTAGCGCGACTAGCGGGAGGGAATACGCAGTATTTT. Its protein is CASSLARLAGGNTQYF.